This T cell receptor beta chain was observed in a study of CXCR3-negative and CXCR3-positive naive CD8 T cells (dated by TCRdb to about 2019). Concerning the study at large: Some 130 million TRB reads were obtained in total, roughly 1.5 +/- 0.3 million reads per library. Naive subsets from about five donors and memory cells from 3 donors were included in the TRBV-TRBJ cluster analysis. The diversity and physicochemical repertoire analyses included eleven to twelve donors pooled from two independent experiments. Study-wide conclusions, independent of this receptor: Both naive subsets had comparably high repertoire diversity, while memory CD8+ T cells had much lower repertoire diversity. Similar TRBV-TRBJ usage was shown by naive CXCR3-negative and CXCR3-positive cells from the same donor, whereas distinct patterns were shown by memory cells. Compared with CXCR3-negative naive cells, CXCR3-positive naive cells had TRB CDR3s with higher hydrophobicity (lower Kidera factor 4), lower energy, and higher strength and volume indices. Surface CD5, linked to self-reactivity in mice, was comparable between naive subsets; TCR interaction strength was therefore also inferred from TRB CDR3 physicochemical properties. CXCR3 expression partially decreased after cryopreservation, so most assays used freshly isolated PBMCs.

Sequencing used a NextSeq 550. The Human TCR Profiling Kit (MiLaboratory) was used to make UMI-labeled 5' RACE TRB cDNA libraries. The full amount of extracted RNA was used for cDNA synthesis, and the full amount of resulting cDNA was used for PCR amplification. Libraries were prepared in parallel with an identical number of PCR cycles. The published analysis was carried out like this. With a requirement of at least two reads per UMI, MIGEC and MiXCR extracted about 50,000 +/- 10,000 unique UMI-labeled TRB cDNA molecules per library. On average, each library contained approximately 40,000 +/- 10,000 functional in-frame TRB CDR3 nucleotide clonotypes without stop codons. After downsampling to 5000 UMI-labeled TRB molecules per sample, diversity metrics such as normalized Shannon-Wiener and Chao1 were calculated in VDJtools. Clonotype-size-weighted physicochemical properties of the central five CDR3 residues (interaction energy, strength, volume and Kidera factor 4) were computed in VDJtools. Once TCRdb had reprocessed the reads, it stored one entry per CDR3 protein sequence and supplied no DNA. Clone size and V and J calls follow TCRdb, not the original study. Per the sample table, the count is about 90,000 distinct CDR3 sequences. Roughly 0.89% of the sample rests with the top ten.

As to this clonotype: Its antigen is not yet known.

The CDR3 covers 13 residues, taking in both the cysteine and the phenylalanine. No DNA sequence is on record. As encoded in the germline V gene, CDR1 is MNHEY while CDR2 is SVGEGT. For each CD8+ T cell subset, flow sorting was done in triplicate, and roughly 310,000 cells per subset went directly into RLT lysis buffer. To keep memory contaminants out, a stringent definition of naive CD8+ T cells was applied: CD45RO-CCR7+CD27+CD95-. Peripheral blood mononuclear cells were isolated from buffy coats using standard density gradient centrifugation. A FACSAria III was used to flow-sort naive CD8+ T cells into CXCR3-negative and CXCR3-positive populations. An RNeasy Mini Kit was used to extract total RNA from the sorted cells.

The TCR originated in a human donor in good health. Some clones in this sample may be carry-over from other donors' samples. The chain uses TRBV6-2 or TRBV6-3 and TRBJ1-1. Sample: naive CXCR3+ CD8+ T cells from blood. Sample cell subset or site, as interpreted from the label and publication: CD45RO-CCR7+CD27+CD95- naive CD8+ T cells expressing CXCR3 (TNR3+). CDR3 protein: CASSYSLGTEAFF.